This T cell receptor beta chain stems from a study of T cell repertoires in cytomegalovirus infection. From the reads, TCRdb called clonotypes with MiXCR, one entry per CDR3 protein. This sample has approximately 500,000 distinct CDR3 sequences, with about 11% found just once. Germline V gives CDR1 SGHRS, CDR2 YFSETQ. The germline V and J ends were trimmed by 0 bases and 0 bases, with 11 bases remaining between them. The length of the CDR3 is 16 residues. The source material was PBMCs. This TCR was recovered from a human donor in good health (CMV status not recorded). Some clones in this sample may be carry-over from other donors' samples. The gene calls are TRBV5-1 and TRBJ2-3; D gene unclear. CDR3 sequence (DNA): TGCGCCAGCAGCTTGGATACCTCTATTAGCACAGATACGCAGTATTTT. Translation gives CASSLDTSISTDTQYF.